These 29 T cell receptor beta chains were all obtained from the same sample, sequenced in a study of CD8 T cells in Susac syndrome. An amount of RNA that ranged from roughly 0.5 to 1 ug was reverse transcribed with random hexamers. A single record per CDR3 protein comes from TCRdb applying MiXCR to the immunoSEQ multiplex PCR reads. The sample carries tens of thousands of distinct CDR3 sequences, 96% recorded once. The sequenced material came from CD4+ T cells from PBMCs. Every receptor here comes from a human donor with multiple sclerosis.

This sequence joins TRBV5-1 and TRBJ2-5, with 9 bases matching TRBD2. V shed 3 bases, J shed 1 base, and the junction held 7 bases outside the gene matches. The CDR3 has 16 residues. Per the germline V gene, CDR1 is SGHRS and CDR2 is YFSETQ. CDR3 loop: CASSWTLTSGQETQYF. The CDR3 DNA reads as TGCGCCAGCAGCTGGACCCTGACTAGCGGCCAAGAGACCCAGTACTTC.

This rearrangement joins TRBV20-1 to TRBJ2-7; D is tentatively TRBD1 or TRBD2 (5 bases each). The CDR3 is 14 residues long. Germline values: CDR1 DFQATT, CDR2 SNEGSKA (reference sequence). Between the trimmed V and J ends, which lost 1 base and 4 bases, there was a span of 14 bases. The CDR3 spells CSARVGVGAYEQYF. The CDR3 DNA is TGCAGTGCTAGAGTGGGGGTAGGGGCGTACGAGCAGTACTTC.

The chain uses TRBV30 and TRBJ1-6; D remains ambiguous. The CDR3 has 16 amino acids. CDR1 is GTSNPN and CDR2 is SVGIG in the germline V gene (reference sequence). V lost 3 bases and J 3 bases, leaving 15 bases between the germline ends. CDR3 in amino acids: CAWSPKLADYNSPLHF. The CDR3 DNA is TGTGCCTGGAGCCCCAAGTTGGCTGACTATAATTCACCCCTCCACTTT.

The chain carries TRBV6-5 and TRBJ2-5, with TRBD1 as a possible D gene (6 bases). V was pared by 8 bases and J by 5 bases, with 15 bases between. CDR1 and CDR2 (germline): MNHEY, SVGAGI. The CDR3 extends over 13 amino acids. The CDR3 DNA follows: TGTGCCAGCTCCCGTGGGGGCCGGGAGACCCAGTACTTC. Amino acid sequence: CASSRGGRETQYF.

This rearrangement joins TRBV2 to TRBJ1-6; 9 positions agree with TRBD1. Trimming took 4 bases from V and 9 from J; bases not matched to a gene: 4. Germline V gene data show CDR1 as SNHLY and CDR2 as FYNNEI. The CDR3 is made up of 14 amino acids. The CDR3 coding sequence is TGTGCCAGCAGTGCACGACAGGGGGGTTCACCCCTCCACTTT. This sequence encodes CASSARQGGSPLHF.

This chain joins TRBV2 and TRBJ1-2, with D perhaps matching TRBD1 (5 bases). The CDR3 has 15 amino acids. V was trimmed by 7 bases and J by 2 bases, leaving 17 bases between them. Germline CDR1 SNHLY, CDR2 FYNNEI. CDR3 sequence: CASTGRGFGNYGYTF. DNA for the CDR3: TGTGCCAGCACCGGGAGGGGTTTCGGCAACTATGGCTACACCTTC.

V and J are TRBV24-1 and TRBJ1-4, with TRBD1 identical over 9 bases. Per germline, CDR1 KGHDR and CDR2 SFDVKD. J was trimmed by 10 bases and V by 3 bases; bases with no gene match: 5. This CDR3 comprises 14 residues. DNA for the CDR3: TGTGCCACCAGTGATGGACAGGGGAGCGGAAAACTGTTTTTT. Amino acid sequence: CATSDGQGSGKLFF.

The chain recombines TRBV29-1 with TRBJ2-3; possibly TRBD1 for D (6 bases). CDR3 length equals 15 residues. Trimming stripped 1 base from V and 0 bases from J, with 11 bases between. Germline V lookup: CDR1 SQVTM, CDR2 ANQGSEA. In nucleotides, the CDR3 is TGCAGCGTTGAAGGACAGGCCCCTAGCACAGATACGCAGTATTTT. The encoded protein is CSVEGQAPSTDTQYF.

The chain carries TRBV28 and TRBJ2-5, with D tentatively TRBD1 or TRBD2 (5 bases each). V was trimmed by 5 bases and J by 2 bases, leaving 12 bases between them. CDR1 is MDHEN, CDR2 SYDVKM, per germline. The CDR3 loop spans 14 amino acids. CDR3 sequence (DNA): TGTGCCAGCAGTCGGGGCGGTAGGCAAGAGACCCAGTACTTC. Translating it yields CASSRGGRQETQYF. The variable domain in full, with the rest retrieved from reference TRBV28 and TRBJ2-5, is DVKVTQSSRYLVKRTGEKVFLECVQDMDHENMFWYRQDPGLGLRLIYFSYDVKMKEKGDIPEGYSVSREKKERFSLILESASTNQTSMYLCASSRGGRQETQYFGPGTRLLVL.

J is TRBJ1-1 and V is TRBV6-5; 9 bases map to TRBD1. The CDR3 spans 15 residues. Germline loops: CDR1 MNHEY, CDR2 SVGAGI. With V trimmed by 2 bases and J by 2 bases, 3 bases remained unmatched. CDR3 DNA: TGTGCCAGCAGTTACGGGACAGGGAGAAACACTGAAGCTTTCTTT. Protein sequence: CASSYGTGRNTEAFF.

The rearrangement uses TRBV30 and TRBJ1-5; 8 bases line up with TRBD1. The trim removed 4 bases at V and 3 bases at J, leaving 5 bases unmatched. This CDR3 comprises 14 residues. CDR1 GTSNPN and CDR2 SVGIG come from the germline V gene (reference sequence). CDR3 loop: CAWTRQGHNQPQHF. The DNA of the CDR3 is TGTGCCTGGACCAGACAGGGGCACAATCAGCCCCAGCATTTT.

The gene calls are TRBV30 and TRBJ2-5; D gene unclear. The germline V gene has CDR1 GTSNPN and CDR2 SVGIG (reference sequence). The V gene lost 3 bases and the J gene lost 4 bases, with 9 bases spanning the gap. This CDR3 is built from 12 residues. The CDR3 DNA reads as TGTGCCTGGAGCCTCGTGGGAGAGACCCAGTACTTC. Protein product: CAWSLVGETQYF.

A single count supports this clonotype. The chain employs TRBV29-1 and TRBJ2-5; no definite D call. From germline, CDR1 is SQVTM and CDR2 ANQGSEA. V was clipped by 4 bases and J by 2 bases, with 11 bases between them. This CDR3 has 13 residues. CDR3 region: CSVAVGHQETQYF. DNA for the CDR3: TGCAGCGTTGCAGTCGGGCATCAAGAGACCCAGTACTTC.

This clonotype was detected once. The CDR3 loop reads CAISEGSGRNQPQHF. Written as DNA, the CDR3 is TGTGCCATCAGTGAGGGGAGCGGTAGGAATCAGCCCCAGCATTTT. The rearrangement links TRBV10-3 to TRBJ1-5; no clear D gene. The CDR3 extends over 15 amino acids. Germline-derived CDR1 and CDR2 are ENHRY and SYGVKD. The ends were cut back, 2 bases at V and 4 bases at J, with 12 bases in the middle.

The genes are TRBV29-1 and TRBJ1-2; D perhaps matches TRBD1 (5 bases). Germline V gene data show CDR1 as SQVTM and CDR2 as ANQGSEA. V gave up 4 bases and J gave up 3 bases, with 12 bases separating them. This CDR3 has 13 residues. CDR3 nucleotide sequence: TGCAGCGTTGTCGGGGCTACAGACTATGGCTACACCTTC. Translation: CSVVGATDYGYTF.

This clonotype was seen a few times. The junction and the germline gene differ at one end; a read error may be behind it. The gene calls are TRBV7-7 and TRBJ2-5; 10 nucleotides line up with TRBD2. The CDR3 has 14 residues. Germline V gives CDR1 SSHAT, CDR2 FNYEAQ (reference sequence). CDR3 nucleotides: TGTGCTAGCAGCTTAGCGGGGGGAGGAGAGACCCAGTACTTC. This translates into CASSLAGGGETQYF.

The chain is built from TRBV5-6 and TRBJ2-5; 12 bases agree with TRBD2. This CDR3 is 15 amino acids long. In germline, CDR1 is SGHDT, CDR2 YYEEEE. V lost 4 bases, J lost 3 bases, and 4 bases stayed unmatched. The CDR3 DNA is TGTGCCAGCAGCCTTTGGACTAGCGGGGAAGAGACCCAGTACTTC. It encodes CASSLWTSGEETQYF.

CDR3 bases: TGTGCCAGCAGGCGGGCCGGCCCGGGGGGCACAGATACGCAGTATTTT. It specifies CASRRAGPGGTDTQYF. The chain combines TRBV2 with TRBJ2-3; D is perhaps TRBD2 (6 bases). The CDR3 length is 16 residues. V shed 6 bases and J shed 1 base, with 17 bases lying between them. Germline V gene lookup returns CDR1 SNHLY and CDR2 FYNNEI.

The V call is TRBV7-8, the J call TRBJ2-1; 8 nucleotides match TRBD2. The length of the CDR3 is 17 residues. The J segment lost 6 bases and the V segment lost 5 bases, leaving 15 bases of the junction unmatched. The germline gives CDR1 SGHVS, CDR2 FQNEAQ. Written as DNA, the CDR3 is TGTGCCAGCAGCCCCGGGGGGGGACTGAAAGAATCCAATGAGCAGTTCTTC. This translates into CASSPGGGLKESNEQFF.

The rearrangement uses TRBV7-9 and TRBJ2-1, with 12 positions matching TRBD2. The V segment lost 5 bases and the J segment 2 bases; nucleotides outside the gene matches: 4. The germline V gene encodes CDR1 SEHNR and CDR2 FQNEAQ (reference sequence). The CDR3 spans 16 residues. This CDR3 is CASSQGLAGTYNEQFF. The CDR3 DNA follows: TGTGCCAGCAGCCAAGGACTAGCGGGGACCTACAATGAGCAGTTCTTC.

The chain is built from TRBV7-3 and TRBJ2-3; D may be TRBD1 (5 bases). Trimming removed 0 bases from V and 2 bases from J, with 9 bases in between. Germline-derived CDR1 and CDR2 are SGHTA and FQGTGA. The CDR3 totals 15 residues. The CDR3 DNA sequence: TGTGCCAGCAGCTTAACCCCGGACATCACAGATACGCAGTATTTT. Protein: CASSLTPDITDTQYF.

J is TRBJ2-1 and V is TRBV5-6; D might be TRBD1 (5 bases). The V gene's germline CDR1 is SGHDT and CDR2 YYEEEE. This CDR3 is 13 amino acids long. The V gene lost 0 bases and the J gene lost 6 bases, with 7 bases spanning the gap. The CDR3 protein is CASSLGGSNEQFF. In nucleotides, the CDR3 is TGTGCCAGCAGCTTGGGGGGCTCCAATGAGCAGTTCTTC.

J is TRBJ2-7 and V is TRBV12-3 or TRBV12-4; D gene unclear. V was cut by 3 bases and J by 0 bases, with 15 bases left in between. This CDR3 is built from 16 residues. CDR3 protein: CASSFAGQVLSYEQYF. The DNA of the CDR3 is TGTGCCAGCAGTTTTGCCGGCCAGGTTCTCTCCTACGAGCAGTACTTC.

The V gene is TRBV12-3 or TRBV12-4, the J gene TRBJ2-7; 9 bases map to TRBD1. Germline trimming cut 2 bases from V and 6 bases from J; bases unmatched to any gene: 8. This CDR3 comprises 15 residues. CDR3 sequence (DNA): TGTGCCAGCAGTTTAAGGGGACAGGGTGTCGGCGAGCAGTACTTC. Residues: CASSLRGQGVGEQYF.

The chain is built from TRBV30 and TRBJ1-2; 8 bases align to TRBD1. J lost 8 bases, V lost 5 bases, and 4 bases had no gene match. Germline loops: CDR1 GTSNPN, CDR2 SVGIG (reference sequence). There are 11 residues in the CDR3. This CDR3 reads CAWSTGVGYTF. The CDR3 DNA is TGTGCCTGGTCGACAGGGGTCGGCTACACCTTC.

This sequence joins TRBV3-1 and TRBJ1-6; no reliable D call. The germline V and J ends were trimmed by 0 bases and 3 bases, with 6 bases remaining between them. CDR3 length: 15 amino acids. Germline assignment: CDR1 LGHDT and CDR2 YNNKEL (reference sequence). The CDR3 reads CASSQDAIYNSPLHF. CDR3 sequence (DNA): TGTGCCAGCAGCCAAGACGCAATCTATAATTCACCCCTCCACTTT.

The chain joins TRBV20-1 to TRBJ2-1; the match to TRBD2 covers 12 bases. V dropped 3 bases and J dropped 7; count of bases not matched to a gene: 10. The CDR3 contains 16 residues. Germline CDR1 reads DFQATT; CDR2 reads SNEGSKA (reference sequence). CDR3: CSASRLAGGIRNEQFF. DNA for the CDR3: TGCAGTGCTAGTCGGCTAGCGGGGGGGATACGGAATGAGCAGTTCTTC.

This chain joins TRBV7-2 and TRBJ1-1; D is possibly TRBD1 (6 bases). This CDR3 is 14 amino acids long. V was pared by 3 bases and J by 0 bases, with 8 bases between. Germline loops: CDR1 SGHTA, CDR2 FQGNSA. The CDR3 bases are TGTGCCAGCAGCTTCCGGACAGTGAACACTGAAGCTTTCTTT. This gives the protein CASSFRTVNTEAFF.

This chain links TRBV3-1 with TRBJ2-2; D is uncertain. CDR1 and CDR2 from the germline V gene are LGHDT and YNNKEL (reference sequence). Trimming took off 2 bases at V and 0 bases at J, with 16 bases between the two ends. This CDR3 region has 18 residues. The CDR3 reads CASSQSWKTRTNTGELFF. CDR3 DNA sequence: TGTGCCAGCAGCCAAAGTTGGAAGACTCGAACGAACACCGGGGAGCTGTTTTTT.